Following are 27 T cell receptor beta chains from one sample sequenced in a study of cytomegalovirus exposure and HLA in healthy donors. This PCR relied on a set of 60 Vbeta primers and 13 Jbeta primers. TCRdb's copy holds only in-frame clones and misses some; the assay was immunoSEQ multiplex PCR. The sample lists roughly 120,000 clones, over 60% occurring once. The sample comprised PBMCs. These receptors all stem from a woman aged 60-70 years in good health and CMV-seropositive.

The V gene is TRBV21-1, the J gene TRBJ2-1; the DNA was not used to check the table's D call, TRBD1. TRBV21-1 is noted as a pseudogene. The length of the CDR3 is 15 residues. The CDR3 is CASSKVRDRYNEQFF. CDR3 nucleotide sequence: TGTGCCAGCAGCAAAGTTCGGGACAGATACAATGAGCAGTTCTTC.

The V gene is TRBV10-3, the J gene TRBJ2-3, with D possibly TRBD1 on 6 matching bases. CDR1 and CDR2 from the germline V gene are ENHRY and SYGVKD. This CDR3 comprises 15 residues. V was shortened by 1 base and J by 1 base, with 9 bases between the two germline ends. The CDR3 sequence: CAISEWDTGTDTQYF. The CDR3 DNA sequence: TGTGCCATCAGTGAGTGGGACACTGGCACAGATACGCAGTATTTT.

This CDR3 reads CASRATGTDNEQFF. The CDR3 DNA is TGTGCCAGCAGAGCAACCGGGACAGACAATGAGCAGTTCTTC. V usage is TRBV7-6 and J usage is TRBJ2-1; 7 bases align to TRBD1. This CDR3 contains 14 residues. V shed 6 bases and J 5 bases; nucleotides not matched to a gene: 7. The germline V gene has CDR1 SGHVS and CDR2 FNYEAQ. The full variable domain, rest sourced from reference TRBV7-6 and TRBJ2-1, is GAGVSQSPRYKVTKRGQDVALRCDPISGHVSLYWYRQALGQGPEFLTYFNYEAQQDKSGLPNDRFSAERPEGSISTLTIQRTEQRDSAMYRCASRATGTDNEQFFGPGTRLTVL.

As regards this clone: Sequence at one end of the junction differs from germline and may be a read error. The chain is built from TRBV7-7 and TRBJ2-1, with 10 bases lining up with TRBD2. The CDR3 loop spans 16 amino acids. Germline loops: CDR1 SSHAT, CDR2 FNYEAQ (reference sequence). Here the CDR3 reads CASSLRILAGDNEQFF. The CDR3 DNA sequence: TGTGCTAGCAGCTTAAGGATCCTAGCGGGAGACAATGAGCAGTTCTTC.

This clone has only a few counts. The chain has TRBV19 and TRBJ2-1; TRBD1 aligns across 8 bases. Germline CDR1 LNHDA, CDR2 SQIVND (reference sequence). The CDR3 has 14 residues. V gave up 11 bases and J gave up 0 bases; unmatched junction bases: 6. DNA for the CDR3: TGTGCCTCAGGGGGCCGTAGCTCCTACAATGAGCAGTTCTTC. Translating gives CASGGRSSYNEQFF.

This chain uses TRBV7-9 with TRBJ2-7, with 8 positions matching TRBD2. The junction had 13 bases not matched to a gene; V was cut back by 11 bases and J by 7 bases. Germline CDR1 is SEHNR and CDR2 is FQNEAQ (reference sequence). This CDR3 has 13 residues. CDR3: CACTSGQAVEQYF. For the CDR3, the DNA is TGTGCCTGCACTAGCGGCCAGGCAGTGGAGCAGTACTTC.

The chain joins TRBV5-1 to TRBJ2-5; possibly TRBD1 for D (5 bases). The closer fit of TRBJ2-7 to the DNA end suggests the J call may be wrong. The CDR3 is made up of 15 amino acids. The germline V gene has CDR1 SGHRS and CDR2 YFSETQ. The CDR3: CASSLTTDSSYEQYF. As DNA, the CDR3 is TGCGCCAGCAGCTTGACGACTGACAGCTCCTACGAGCAGTACTTC.

The chain couples TRBV5-4 to TRBJ1-4; D gene uncertain. CDR1 SGHNT and CDR2 YYREEE come from the germline V gene (reference sequence). Trimming pared 4 bases from V and 7 bases from J, leaving 14 bases between. The CDR3 contains 14 residues. The CDR3 bases are TGTGCCAGCAGCATTGCAGGTTTGAGTGAAAAACTGTTTTTT. It encodes CASSIAGLSEKLFF.

The V call is TRBV15, the J call TRBJ1-4, with 7 bases aligning to TRBD1. This CDR3 region has 16 residues. Germline V lookup: CDR1 LNHNV, CDR2 YYDKDF (reference sequence). The trim removed 0 bases at V and 7 bases at J, leaving 8 bases unmatched. CDR3 sequence reads: CATSRDAGAGGEKLFF. CDR3 coding DNA: TGTGCCACCAGCAGAGATGCAGGGGCAGGGGGTGAAAAACTGTTTTTT.

The chain has TRBV18 and TRBJ2-5; D not certain. Germline CDR1 and CDR2: KGHSH and LQKENI. Trimming removed 6 bases at V and 4 bases at J, with 12 bases between. The CDR3 loop spans 13 amino acids. CDR3 coding DNA: TGTGCCAGCTCCCCAGACATGCGAGAGACCCAGTACTTC. This codes for CASSPDMRETQYF.

J is TRBJ1-2 and V is TRBV19; TRBD1 agrees at 10 bases. The CDR3 totals 14 residues. J gave up 4 bases and V 6 bases, and 5 bases lay outside the gene matches. Per the germline V gene, CDR1 is LNHDA and CDR2 is SQIVND (reference sequence). Here the CDR3 reads CASSETGGSYGYTF. The CDR3 nucleotides read TGTGCCAGTAGCGAGACAGGGGGCAGCTATGGCTACACCTTC.

This clone has just a few counts. The chain recombines TRBV9 with TRBJ2-2; TRBD1 matches at 7 bases. The CDR3 is 18 amino acids. V was pared by 0 bases and J by 2 bases, with 10 bases of the junction left unmatched. CDR1 is SGDLS and CDR2 is YYNGEE in the germline V gene. CDR3 sequence: CASSVVSRTGRNTGELFF. The CDR3 coding sequence is TGTGCCAGCAGCGTAGTTTCCCGGACAGGCCGAAACACCGGGGAGCTGTTTTTT.

This chain joins TRBV5-4 and TRBJ1-2; 9 bases match TRBD1. The CDR3 length is 16 residues. V dropped 3 bases and J dropped 0; count of bases not matched to a gene: 6. In germline, CDR1 is SGHNT, CDR2 YYREEE (reference sequence). The CDR3 coding sequence is TGTGCCAGCAGCTCGGGACAGGGATTCTCTAACTATGGCTACACCTTC. It codes for CASSSGQGFSNYGYTF.

This clone was found once. This rearrangement joins TRBV2 to TRBJ2-1; TRBD1 aligns across 7 bases. The CDR3 contains 13 residues. CDR1 is SNHLY, CDR2 FYNNEI, per germline. The ends lost 6 bases at V and 5 bases at J; junction bases unmatched: 4. The CDR3 DNA reads TGTGCCAGCAGGATGGACAGGAACAATGAGCAGTTCTTC. Its protein product is CASRMDRNNEQFF.

The V and J genes are TRBV7-9 and TRBJ1-4; a weak D match, TRBD1 (6 bases). The V gene's germline CDR1 is SEHNR and CDR2 FQNEAQ (reference sequence). CDR3 length: 16 amino acids. The V gene lost 5 bases and the J gene lost 3 bases, with 16 bases spanning the gap. The CDR3 is CASSTTGWRANEKLFF. CDR3 sequence (DNA): TGTGCCAGCAGCACAACAGGGTGGAGAGCTAATGAAAAACTGTTTTTT.

The rearrangement joins TRBV19 to TRBJ2-7, with TRBD1 identical over 7 bases. V dropped 0 bases and J dropped 5; count of bases not matched to a gene: 7. Germline values: CDR1 LNHDA, CDR2 SQIVND (reference sequence). The CDR3 runs 15 residues. CDR3 nucleotides: TGTGCCAGTAGTATAGATCAGACAGGGTTCGACGAGCAGTACTTC. Protein product: CASSIDQTGFDEQYF.

The J gene is TRBJ1-1, the V gene TRBV5-1; 7 bases agree with TRBD1. The CDR3 contains 17 residues. Germline V gives CDR1 SGHRS, CDR2 YFSETQ. Germline trimming cut 3 bases from V and 1 base from J; bases unmatched to any gene: 12. The DNA for the CDR3 is TGCGCCAGCAGCTCTTTACAGGGGAGTGGGACGAACACTGAAGCTTTCTTT. It translates to CASSSLQGSGTNTEAFF.

The V and J genes are TRBV28 and TRBJ1-2; TRBD1 aligns across 9 bases. Germline trimming cut 2 bases from V and 8 bases from J; bases unmatched to any gene: 6. Germline values: CDR1 MDHEN, CDR2 SYDVKM. The CDR3 has 14 amino acids. The CDR3 DNA reads as TGTGCCAGCAGTTTAACAGGGGGCGCACGGGGCTACACCTTC. It codes for CASSLTGGARGYTF.

The J gene is TRBJ2-3, the V gene TRBV18, with D tentatively TRBD2 (5 bases). The V gene lost 4 bases and the J gene lost 0 bases, with 11 bases spanning the gap. The CDR3 runs to 15 residues. Looked up from germline, CDR1 is KGHSH and CDR2 is LQKENI. CDR3 amino acids: CASSQVASSTDTQYF. The CDR3 coding sequence is TGTGCCAGCTCACAAGTAGCGTCGAGCACAGATACGCAGTATTTT.

This clone has only one observation. This rearrangement joins TRBV28 to TRBJ1-3; D is possibly TRBD1 (5 bases). The V end lost 3 bases, the J end lost 6 bases, and 12 bases lay between the germline ends. CDR1 is MDHEN and CDR2 is SYDVKM in the germline V gene. The CDR3 consists of 14 residues. CDR3 DNA sequence: TGTGCCAGCAGTTTTGCAGGGTTCGAAAACACCATATATTTT. It yields the protein CASSFAGFENTIYF.

The V call is TRBV2, the J call TRBJ2-7; TRBD1 matches 8 bases. CDR1 and CDR2 (germline): SNHLY, FYNNEI. This CDR3 spans 13 amino acids. V trimming: 4 bases; J trimming: 7 bases; junction bases outside the gene matches: 6. DNA for the CDR3: TGTGCCAGCAGTGCCTCCAGGGGGCGGGAGCAGTACTTC. It is translated as CASSASRGREQYF. Filled out from reference TRBV2 and TRBJ2-7, the complete variable domain reads EPEVTQTPSHQVTQMGQEVILRCVPISNHLYFYWYRQILGQKVEFLVSFYNNEISEKSEIFDDQFSVERPDGSNFTLKIRSTKLEDSAMYFCASSASRGREQYFGPGTRLTVT.

The rearrangement links TRBV6-6 to TRBJ2-5; 9 nucleotides agree with TRBD1. The J call may be wrong; the DNA end is better matched by TRBJ2-7. This CDR3 is 15 amino acids long. Germline V lookup: CDR1 MNHNY, CDR2 SVGAGI (reference sequence). CDR3 coding DNA: TGTGCCAGCAGTTACTCGACAGGGGGGGCCTACGAGCAGTACTTC. It is translated as CASSYSTGGAYEQYF.

This sequence joins TRBV6-5 and TRBJ1-1; 9 bases are a match to TRBD1. Germline loops: CDR1 MNHEY, CDR2 SVGAGI. Germline trimming cut 6 bases from V and 10 bases from J; bases unmatched to any gene: 3. The CDR3 spans 11 residues. For the CDR3, the DNA is TGTGCCAGCAGCACAGGGGGCCGAGCTTTCTTT. Translated, it gives CASSTGGRAFF.

V is TRBV2 and J is TRBJ1-5, with TRBD1 matching 8 bases. The V and J ends lost 7 bases and 1 base, in that order; junction bases with no gene match: 6. The CDR3 has 15 amino acids. Germline V gives CDR1 SNHLY, CDR2 FYNNEI. CDR3: CASKIQGGSNQPQHF. The CDR3 nucleotides are TGTGCCAGCAAGATACAGGGGGGAAGCAATCAGCCCCAGCATTTT.

The CDR3 region is CASNPGGTTNEKLFF. The CDR3 region has the DNA TGTGCCAGCAACCCGGGGGGGACAACTAATGAAAAACTGTTTTTT. The chain employs TRBV2 and TRBJ1-4; possibly TRBD1 for D (5 bases). The CDR3 loop spans 15 amino acids. CDR1 SNHLY and CDR2 FYNNEI come from the germline V gene. Trimming took off 7 bases at V and 0 bases at J, with 12 bases between the two ends.

This clone was detected a few times. This chain uses TRBV9 with TRBJ2-5; a weak D match, TRBD2 (5 bases). With 0 bases removed from V and 5 bases from J, the gap between germline ends came to 8 bases. This CDR3 region has 13 residues. The germline V gene encodes CDR1 SGDLS and CDR2 YYNGEE. CDR3 region: CASSVDGMETQYF. CDR3 coding DNA: TGTGCCAGCAGCGTAGACGGGATGGAGACCCAGTACTTC.

The genes are TRBV29-1 and TRBJ2-5; 7 nucleotides line up with TRBD2. The CDR3 has 14 amino acids. Trimming took 4 bases from V and 2 from J; bases not matched to a gene: 7. CDR1 is SQVTM, CDR2 ANQGSEA, per germline. In nucleotides, the CDR3 is TGCAGCGTTGGGAGGCCGGGAGGTCAAGAGACCCAGTACTTC. Translating gives CSVGRPGGQETQYF.